What follows are 11 T cell receptor beta chains derived from one specimen sequenced in a study of T cell clones after liver transplantation. Sequenced by immunoSEQ multiplex PCR; TCRdb stores in-frame clones only, minus some. The sample contains about 71,000 clones, roughly 80% of which appear only once. Sequencing was performed on CD4+ T cells from blood, taken 12 months after liver transplant. The source is a human patient who received a liver transplant. Part of the T cell pool may stem from the graft donor.

The chain combines TRBV4-2 with TRBJ2-2; D uncertain. The V and J ends lost 2 bases and 7 bases respectively, with 8 bases between them. CDR1 is LGHNA, CDR2 YNFKEQ, per germline. The CDR3 is 13 amino acids. The CDR3, as DNA: TGTGCCAGCAGCCAATCGGCAGGCGGGGAGCTGTTTTTT. Translated: CASSQSAGGELFF.

The CDR3 DNA reads TGTGCCAGCAGCAGGGGGGGAGAAAAACTGTTTTTT. The encoded protein is CASSRGGEKLFF. The chain is built from TRBV6-1 and TRBJ1-4; 7 bases match TRBD1. The CDR3 has 12 residues. With 6 bases clipped from V and 8 bases from J, the junction kept 3 bases outside the gene matches. Germline-derived CDR1 and CDR2 are MNHNS and SASEGT.

The V gene is TRBV5-4, the J gene TRBJ2-4; 9 bases are a match to TRBD1. Germline CDR1 is SGHNT and CDR2 is YYREEE (reference sequence). Trimming removed 4 bases from V and 8 bases from J; junction bases left unmatched: 13. The CDR3 length is 16 residues. CDR3 coding DNA: TGTGCCAGCAGCATCAAACAGGGGGCTGGGTCCGACATTCAGTACTTC. This gives the protein CASSIKQGAGSDIQYF.

This sequence joins TRBV5-4 and TRBJ2-7; tentative D call: TRBD2 (5 bases). The V and J ends lost 2 bases and 1 base respectively, with 13 bases between them. Germline V gives CDR1 SGHNT, CDR2 YYREEE (reference sequence). The CDR3 length is 15 residues. The CDR3 nucleotides are TGTGCCAGCAGCTTATGGACTCTTCTATCCTACGAGCAGTACTTC. Translation gives CASSLWTLLSYEQYF.

The chain combines TRBV27 with TRBJ2-7; 9 positions match TRBD2. Unmatched junction bases numbered 8, after V lost 3 bases and J lost 5 bases. The CDR3 is 15 residues long. Germline values: CDR1 MNHEY, CDR2 SMNVEV (reference sequence). The CDR3 loop reads CASSFLAGVVNEQYF. In DNA form, the CDR3 reads TGTGCCAGCAGTTTTTTAGCGGGAGTGGTCAACGAGCAGTACTTC.

This clone occurred a few times. The chain carries TRBV4-1 and TRBJ2-3, with 8 bases that match TRBD2. Germline trimming cut 0 bases from V and 4 bases from J; bases unmatched to any gene: 9. The CDR3 has 17 residues. Germline V gene data show CDR1 as MGHRA and CDR2 as YSYEKL. The CDR3 loop is CASSQDAAAGGPDTQYF. The CDR3 DNA is TGCGCCAGCAGCCAAGACGCCGCTGCGGGAGGCCCAGATACGCAGTATTTT.

The rearrangement uses TRBV9 and TRBJ2-3; 14 nucleotides align to TRBD2. The CDR3 runs 16 residues. Germline assignment: CDR1 SGDLS and CDR2 YYNGEE. Trimming took 4 bases from V and 3 from J; bases not matched to a gene: 4. The CDR3 region has the DNA TGTGCCAGCAGCACCCGACTAGCGGGAGGGACAGATACGCAGTATTTT. As protein: CASSTRLAGGTDTQYF. The variable domain in full, completed from reference TRBV9 and TRBJ2-3, reads DSGVTQTPKHLITATGQRVTLRCSPRSGDLSVYWYQQSLDQGLQFLIQYYNGEERAKGNILERFSAQQFPDLHSELNLSSLELGDSALYFCASSTRLAGGTDTQYFGPGTRLTVL.

This clone has just one count. The genes are TRBV2 and TRBJ1-5; D is possibly TRBD1 (5 bases). Germline CDR1 reads SNHLY; CDR2 reads FYNNEI. V lost 5 bases and J 5 bases, leaving 16 bases between the germline ends. This CDR3 is built from 15 residues. CDR3 protein: CASSSGGGSHQPQHF. CDR3 bases: TGTGCCAGCAGTTCCGGGGGGGGTTCTCATCAGCCCCAGCATTTT.

This rearrangement joins TRBV18 to TRBJ2-5; no reliable D call. Germline V lookup: CDR1 KGHSH, CDR2 LQKENI. The CDR3 length is 15 residues. V shed 3 bases and J shed 2 bases, with 13 bases lying between them. The CDR3, as DNA: TGTGCCAGCTCACCGCCTAGTTCCCATCAAGAGACCCAGTACTTC. It is translated as CASSPPSSHQETQYF. Based on the CDR3 plus reference TRBV18 and TRBJ2-5, the full variable domain is NAGVMQNPRHLVRRRGQEARLRCSPMKGHSHVYWYRQLPEEGLKFMVYLQKENIIDESGMPKERFSAEFPKEGPSILRIQQVVRGDSAAYFCASSPPSSHQETQYFGPGTRLLVL.

The rearrangement joins TRBV12-5 to TRBJ1-3; no clear D gene. Germline assignment: CDR1 LGHNT and CDR2 FRNRAP. CDR3 length: 14 amino acids. The V end was cut by 6 bases, the J end by 0 bases, with 9 bases between. The CDR3 sequence: CASGAGNSGNTIYF. In nucleotides, the CDR3 is TGTGCTAGTGGGGCCGGGAACTCTGGAAACACCATATATTTT.

This clone is a singleton in its sample. The rearrangement uses TRBV28 and TRBJ2-5; TRBD2 aligns across 9 bases. Germline-derived CDR1 and CDR2 are MDHEN and SYDVKM. The CDR3 covers 14 residues. V was clipped by 4 bases and J by 7 bases; unmatched bases: 7. CDR3 in amino acids: CASSWTSALGTQYF. Written as DNA, the CDR3 is TGTGCCAGCAGTTGGACTAGCGCCCTTGGGACCCAGTACTTC.